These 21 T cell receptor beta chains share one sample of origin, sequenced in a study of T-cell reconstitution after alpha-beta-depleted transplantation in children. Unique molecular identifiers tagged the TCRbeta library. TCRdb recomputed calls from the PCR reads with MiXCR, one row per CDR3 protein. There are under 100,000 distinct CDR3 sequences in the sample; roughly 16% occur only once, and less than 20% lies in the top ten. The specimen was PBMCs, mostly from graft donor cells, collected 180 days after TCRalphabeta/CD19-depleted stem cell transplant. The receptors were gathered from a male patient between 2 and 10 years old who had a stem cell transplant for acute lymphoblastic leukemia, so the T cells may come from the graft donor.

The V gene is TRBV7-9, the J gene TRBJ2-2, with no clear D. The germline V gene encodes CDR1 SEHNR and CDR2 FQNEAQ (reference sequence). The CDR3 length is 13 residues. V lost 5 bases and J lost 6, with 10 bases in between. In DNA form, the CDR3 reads TGTGCCAGCAGCCCTGTGGTGGCCGGGGAGCTGTTTTTT. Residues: CASSPVVAGELFF.

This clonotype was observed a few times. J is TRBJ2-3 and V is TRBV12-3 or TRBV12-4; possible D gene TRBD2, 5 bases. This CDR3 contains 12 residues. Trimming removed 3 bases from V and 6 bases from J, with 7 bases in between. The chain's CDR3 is CASSFLADTQYF. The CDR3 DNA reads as TGTGCCAGCAGTTTTCTAGCCGATACGCAGTATTTT.

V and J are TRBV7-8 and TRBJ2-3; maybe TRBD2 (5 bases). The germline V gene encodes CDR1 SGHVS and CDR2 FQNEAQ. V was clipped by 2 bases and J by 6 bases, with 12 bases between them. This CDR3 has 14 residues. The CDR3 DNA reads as TGTGCCAGCAGCTTACACGGGGTCCCGGATACGCAGTATTTT. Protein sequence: CASSLHGVPDTQYF.

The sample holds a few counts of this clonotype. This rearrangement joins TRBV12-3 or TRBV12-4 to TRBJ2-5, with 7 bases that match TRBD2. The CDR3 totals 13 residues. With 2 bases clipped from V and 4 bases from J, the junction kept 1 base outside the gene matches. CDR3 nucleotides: TGTGCCAGCAGTTTAACGGGGGGAGAGACCCAGTACTTC. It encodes CASSLTGGETQYF.

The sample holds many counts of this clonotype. CDR3 sequence: CASSQPGTGFYEQYF. The CDR3 DNA reads TGTGCCAGCAGCCAGCCCGGGACAGGGTTTTACGAGCAGTACTTC. The chain carries TRBV4-2 and TRBJ2-7; 9 positions agree with TRBD1. Per germline, CDR1 LGHNA and CDR2 YNFKEQ. This CDR3 is built from 15 residues. After removal of 3 bases from V and 4 bases from J, the junction contained 7 bases not matched to a gene.

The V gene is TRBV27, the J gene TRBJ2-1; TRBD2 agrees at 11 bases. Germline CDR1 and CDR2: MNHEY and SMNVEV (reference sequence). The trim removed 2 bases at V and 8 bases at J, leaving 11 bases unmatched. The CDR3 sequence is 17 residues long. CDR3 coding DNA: TGTGCCAGCAGTTTAACTAAAACCGGGACTAGCGGATATGAGCAGTTCTTC. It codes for CASSLTKTGTSGYEQFF.

Here the CDR3 reads CASSFGGRETQYF. Written as DNA, the CDR3 is TGTGCCAGCAGTTTCGGAGGAAGAGAGACCCAGTACTTC. The chain couples TRBV12-3 or TRBV12-4 to TRBJ2-5; D is possibly TRBD2 (5 bases). Trimming took off 3 bases at V and 4 bases at J, with 9 bases between the two ends. The length of the CDR3 is 13 residues.

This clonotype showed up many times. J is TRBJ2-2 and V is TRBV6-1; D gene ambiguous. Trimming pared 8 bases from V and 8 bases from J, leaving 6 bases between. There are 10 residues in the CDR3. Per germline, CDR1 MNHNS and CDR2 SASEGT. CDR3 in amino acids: CASLRGELFF. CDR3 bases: TGTGCCAGCCTTCGTGGGGAGCTGTTTTTT.

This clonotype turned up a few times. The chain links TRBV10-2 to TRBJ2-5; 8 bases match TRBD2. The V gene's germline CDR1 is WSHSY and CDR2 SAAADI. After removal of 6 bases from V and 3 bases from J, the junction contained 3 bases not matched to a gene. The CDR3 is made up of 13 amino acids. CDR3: CASRTAGEETQYF. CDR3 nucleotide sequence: TGCGCCAGCAGGACAGCGGGGGAAGAGACCCAGTACTTC.

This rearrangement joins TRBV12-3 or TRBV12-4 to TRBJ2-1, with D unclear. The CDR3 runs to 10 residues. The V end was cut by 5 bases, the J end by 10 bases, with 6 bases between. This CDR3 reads CASSGGEQFF. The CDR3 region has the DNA TGTGCCAGCAGTGGTGGAGAGCAGTTCTTC.

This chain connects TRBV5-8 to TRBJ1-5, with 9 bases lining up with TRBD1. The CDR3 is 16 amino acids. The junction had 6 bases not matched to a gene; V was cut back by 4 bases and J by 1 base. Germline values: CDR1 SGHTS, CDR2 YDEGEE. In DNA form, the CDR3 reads TGTGCCAGCAGCGCTGGGACAGGGAGAAGCAATCAGCCCCAGCATTTT. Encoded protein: CASSAGTGRSNQPQHF.

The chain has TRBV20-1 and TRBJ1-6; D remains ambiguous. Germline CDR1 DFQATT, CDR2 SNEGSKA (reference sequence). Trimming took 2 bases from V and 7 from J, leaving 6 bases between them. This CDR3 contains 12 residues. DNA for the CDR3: TGCAGTGCTAGAATGGGGAATTCACCCCTCCACTTT. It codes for CSARMGNSPLHF.

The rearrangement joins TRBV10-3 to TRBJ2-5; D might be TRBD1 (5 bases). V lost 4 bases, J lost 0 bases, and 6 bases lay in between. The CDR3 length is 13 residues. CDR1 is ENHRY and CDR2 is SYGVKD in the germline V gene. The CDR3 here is CAISGTYQETQYF. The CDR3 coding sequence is TGTGCCATCAGTGGGACATACCAAGAGACCCAGTACTTC.

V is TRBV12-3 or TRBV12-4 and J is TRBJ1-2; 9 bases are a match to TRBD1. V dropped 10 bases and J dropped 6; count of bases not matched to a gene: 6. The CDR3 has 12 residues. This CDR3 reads CANKQGADGYTF. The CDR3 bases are TGTGCCAACAAACAGGGGGCAGATGGCTACACCTTC.

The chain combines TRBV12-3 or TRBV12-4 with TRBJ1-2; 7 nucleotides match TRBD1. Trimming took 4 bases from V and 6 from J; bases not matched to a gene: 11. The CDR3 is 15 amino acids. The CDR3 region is CASSSAGTEPNGYTF. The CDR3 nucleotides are TGTGCCAGCAGTTCGGCCGGGACAGAGCCTAATGGCTACACCTTC.

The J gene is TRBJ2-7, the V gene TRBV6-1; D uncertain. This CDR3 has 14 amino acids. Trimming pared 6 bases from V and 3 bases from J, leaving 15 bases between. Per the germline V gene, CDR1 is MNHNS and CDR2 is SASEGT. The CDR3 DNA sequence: TGTGCCAGCAGCATAGGCGACCGCCTCTACGAGCAGTACTTC. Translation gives CASSIGDRLYEQYF.

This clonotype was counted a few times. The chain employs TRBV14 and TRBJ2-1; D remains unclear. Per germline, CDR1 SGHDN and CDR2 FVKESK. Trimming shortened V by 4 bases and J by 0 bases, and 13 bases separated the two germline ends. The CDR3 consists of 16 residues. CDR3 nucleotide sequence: TGTGCCAGCAGCCCAATGATCGAAAGCTCCTACAATGAGCAGTTCTTC. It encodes CASSPMIESSYNEQFF.

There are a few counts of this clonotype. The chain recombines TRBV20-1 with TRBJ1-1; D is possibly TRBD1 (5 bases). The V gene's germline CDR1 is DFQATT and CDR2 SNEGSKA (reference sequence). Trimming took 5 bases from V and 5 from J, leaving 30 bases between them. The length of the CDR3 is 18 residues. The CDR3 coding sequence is TGCAGTGCTGGGGCTTCCCCCGACAAGGTAGTAGCGGGGACTGAAGCTTTCTTT. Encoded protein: CSAGASPDKVVAGTEAFF.

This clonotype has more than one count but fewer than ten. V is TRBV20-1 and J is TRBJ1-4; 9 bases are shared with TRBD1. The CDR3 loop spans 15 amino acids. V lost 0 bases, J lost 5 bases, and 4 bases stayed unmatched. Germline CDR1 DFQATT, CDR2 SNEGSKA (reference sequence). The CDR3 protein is CSARDRGTGNEKLFF. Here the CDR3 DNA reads TGCAGTGCTAGAGATAGGGGGACAGGGAATGAAAAACTGTTTTTT.

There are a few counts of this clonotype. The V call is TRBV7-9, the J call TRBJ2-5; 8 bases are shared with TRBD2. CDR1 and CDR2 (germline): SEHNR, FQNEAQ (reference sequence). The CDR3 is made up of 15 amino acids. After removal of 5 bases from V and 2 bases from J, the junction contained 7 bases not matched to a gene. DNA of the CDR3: TGTGCCAGCAGCCAAACTAGCGGAGCTCAAGAGACCCAGTACTTC. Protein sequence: CASSQTSGAQETQYF.

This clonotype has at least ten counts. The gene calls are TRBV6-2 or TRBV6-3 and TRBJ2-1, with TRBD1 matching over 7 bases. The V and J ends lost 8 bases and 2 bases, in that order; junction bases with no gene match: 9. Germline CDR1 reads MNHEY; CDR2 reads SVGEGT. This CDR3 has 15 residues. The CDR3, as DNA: TGTGCCAGCTTACAGGGGCAGTTTCCCTACAATGAGCAGTTCTTC. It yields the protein CASLQGQFPYNEQFF.